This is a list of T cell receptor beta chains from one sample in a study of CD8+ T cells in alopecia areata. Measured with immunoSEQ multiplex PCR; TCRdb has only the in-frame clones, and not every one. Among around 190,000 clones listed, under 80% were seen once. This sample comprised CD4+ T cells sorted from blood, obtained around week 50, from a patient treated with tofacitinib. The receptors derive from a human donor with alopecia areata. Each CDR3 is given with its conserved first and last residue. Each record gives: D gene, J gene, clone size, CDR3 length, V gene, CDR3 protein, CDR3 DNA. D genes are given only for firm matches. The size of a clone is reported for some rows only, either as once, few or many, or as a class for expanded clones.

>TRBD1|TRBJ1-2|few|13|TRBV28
CASRTGQAYGYTF
TGTGCCAGCAGAACGGGACAGGCCTATGGCTACACCTTC
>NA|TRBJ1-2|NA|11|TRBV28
CASSFLYGYTF
TGTGCCAGCAGTTTTCTCTATGGCTACACCTTC
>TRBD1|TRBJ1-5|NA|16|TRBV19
CASSIVGGQGNQPQHF
TGTGCCAGTAGTATAGTAGGAGGACAGGGTAACCAGCCCCAGCATTTT
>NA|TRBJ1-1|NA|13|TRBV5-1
CASSLSLNTEAFF
TGCGCCAGCAGCTTGAGTCTGAACACTGAAGCTTTCTTT
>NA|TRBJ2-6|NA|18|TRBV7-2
CASSLSGGTASGANVLTF
TGTGCCAGCAGCTTAAGTGGCGGGACAGCCTCTGGGGCCAACGTCCTGACTTTC
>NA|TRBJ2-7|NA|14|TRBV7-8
CASSTRYGSYEQYF
TGTGCCAGCAGCACGCGATACGGATCCTACGAGCAGTACTTC
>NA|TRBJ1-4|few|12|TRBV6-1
CASLWTDEKLFF
TGTGCCAGCCTCTGGACAGACGAAAAACTGTTTTTT
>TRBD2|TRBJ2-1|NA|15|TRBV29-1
CSVEKIAGGYNEQFF
TGCAGCGTTGAAAAAATAGCGGGGGGGTACAATGAGCAGTTCTTC
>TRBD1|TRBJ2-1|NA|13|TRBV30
CAWSLFQGDEQFF
TGTGCCTGGAGTCTTTTTCAGGGGGATGAGCAGTTCTTC
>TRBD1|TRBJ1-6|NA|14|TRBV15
CATSRAQGHSPLHF
TGTGCCACCAGCAGAGCACAGGGGCACTCACCCCTCCACTTT
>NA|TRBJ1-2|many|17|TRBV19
CASSIFQTTKYYYGYTF
TGTGCCAGTAGTATTTTCCAGACGACTAAATATTACTATGGCTACACCTTC
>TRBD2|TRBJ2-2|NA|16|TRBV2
CASRLTSGENTGELFF
TGTGCCAGCAGACTCACTAGCGGAGAGAACACCGGGGAGCTGTTTTTT
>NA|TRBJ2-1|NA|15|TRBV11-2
CASSTLRGPYNEQFF
TGTGCCAGCAGCACCCTTAGGGGCCCCTACAATGAGCAGTTCTTC
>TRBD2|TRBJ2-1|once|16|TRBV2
CASGKGASGGKNEQFF
TGTGCCAGCGGCAAAGGTGCTAGCGGGGGGAAGAATGAGCAGTTCTTC
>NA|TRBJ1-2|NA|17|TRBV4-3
CASSQEAGGAAAYGYTF
TGCGCCAGCAGCCAAGAGGCGGGGGGTGCGGCAGCCTATGGCTACACCTTC
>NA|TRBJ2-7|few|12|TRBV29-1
CSVVLEGYEQYF
TGCAGCGTTGTGTTAGAGGGCTACGAGCAGTACTTC
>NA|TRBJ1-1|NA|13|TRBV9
CASTDGLNTEAFF
TGTGCCAGCACAGACGGTTTGAACACTGAAGCTTTCTTT
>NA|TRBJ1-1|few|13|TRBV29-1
CSVELMPNTEAFF
TGCAGCGTTGAATTAATGCCGAACACTGAAGCTTTCTTT
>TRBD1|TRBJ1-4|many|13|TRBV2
CASSGQGNEKLFF
TGTGCCAGCAGTGGACAGGGGAATGAAAAACTGTTTTTT
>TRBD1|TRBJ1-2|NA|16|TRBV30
CAWVPGQGASGYGYTF
TGTGCCTGGGTGCCGGGACAGGGGGCGTCTGGTTATGGCTACACCTTC
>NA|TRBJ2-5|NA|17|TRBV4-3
CASSPNRDPLYQETQYF
TGCGCCAGCAGTCCAAACCGGGACCCTTTGTACCAAGAGACCCAGTACTTC
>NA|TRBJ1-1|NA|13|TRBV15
CATTLGSNTEAFF
TGTGCCACCACCCTGGGTTCGAACACTGAAGCTTTCTTT
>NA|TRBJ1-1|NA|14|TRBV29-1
CSVDRTNGNTEAFF
TGCAGCGTTGACCGGACAAACGGGAACACTGAAGCTTTCTTT
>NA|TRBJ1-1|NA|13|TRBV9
CASSKEVNTEAFF
TGTGCCAGCAGCAAGGAGGTGAACACTGAAGCTTTCTTT
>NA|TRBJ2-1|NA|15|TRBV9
CASSVVGANNNEQFF
TGTGCCAGCAGCGTAGTGGGTGCCAATAACAATGAGCAGTTCTTC
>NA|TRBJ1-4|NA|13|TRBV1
CTSSSDGNEKLFF
TGCACCAGCAGCTCTGACGGGAATGAAAAACTGTTTTTT
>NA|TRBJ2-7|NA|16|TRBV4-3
CASSQDLYSLSYEQYF
TGCGCCAGCAGCCAAGACCTTTATAGCCTCTCCTACGAGCAGTACTTC
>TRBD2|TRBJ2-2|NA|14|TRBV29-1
CSAGTSLNTGELFF
TGCAGCGCCGGGACTAGTCTGAACACCGGGGAGCTGTTTTTT
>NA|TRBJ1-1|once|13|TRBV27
CASSFSGLDEAFF
TGTGCCAGCAGTTTTTCTGGGCTCGATGAAGCTTTCTTT
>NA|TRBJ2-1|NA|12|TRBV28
CASSLRRNEQFF
TGTGCCAGCAGTTTAAGGCGGAATGAGCAGTTCTTC
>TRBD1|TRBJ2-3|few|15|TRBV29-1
CSVRTTDRATDTQYF
TGCAGCGTCCGCACAACGGACAGGGCCACAGATACGCAGTATTTT
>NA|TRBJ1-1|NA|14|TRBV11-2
CASSLDGADTEAFF
TGTGCCAGCAGCTTAGATGGCGCGGACACTGAAGCTTTCTTT
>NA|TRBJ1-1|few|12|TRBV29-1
CSVVTGTTEAFF
TGCAGCGTGGTAACAGGGACCACTGAAGCTTTCTTT